This T cell receptor (beta chain) was sequenced for a study of response to subunit inactivated influenza vaccine. The study's findings and limits: Authors suggested few new T cells are recruited by each seasonal influenza vaccination.

TCRdb called the RT-PCR reads again in MiXCR, with one record for every CDR3 protein. The repertoire holds more than 250,000 distinct CDR3 sequences, with around a fifth as singletons. A note on this clonotype: Its target is unknown.

The sequenced sample was PBMCs from blood, obtained less than 22 months after vaccination. This sequence was found in a man aged 45 to 75 who received an inactivated influenza vaccine.

CDR3 sequence: CASDNLSTDTQYF. CDR3 in DNA: TGTGCCAGCGACAATCTTAGCACAGATACGCAGTATTTT. This chain uses TRBV12-3 or TRBV12-4 with TRBJ2-3; D not resolved. CDR3 length equals 13 residues. V was cut by 8 bases and J by 0 bases, with 9 bases left in between.